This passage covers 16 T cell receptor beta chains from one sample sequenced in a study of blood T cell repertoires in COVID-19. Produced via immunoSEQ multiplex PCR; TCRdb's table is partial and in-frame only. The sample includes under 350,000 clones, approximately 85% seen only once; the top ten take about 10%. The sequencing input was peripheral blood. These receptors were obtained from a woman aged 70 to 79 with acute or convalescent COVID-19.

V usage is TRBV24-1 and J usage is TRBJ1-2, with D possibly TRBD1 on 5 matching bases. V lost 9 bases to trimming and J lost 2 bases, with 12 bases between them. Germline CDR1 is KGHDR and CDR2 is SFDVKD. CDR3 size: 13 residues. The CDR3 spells CATQLTGNYGYTF. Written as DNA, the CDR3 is TGTGCCACCCAGTTAACAGGCAACTATGGCTACACCTTC.

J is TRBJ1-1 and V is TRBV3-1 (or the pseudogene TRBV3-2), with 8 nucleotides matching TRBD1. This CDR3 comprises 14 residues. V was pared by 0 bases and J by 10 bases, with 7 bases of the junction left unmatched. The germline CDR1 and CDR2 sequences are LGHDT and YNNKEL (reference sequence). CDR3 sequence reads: CASSQEGQDGSAFF. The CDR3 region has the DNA TGTGCCAGCAGCCAAGAGGGACAGGATGGCTCAGCTTTCTTT.

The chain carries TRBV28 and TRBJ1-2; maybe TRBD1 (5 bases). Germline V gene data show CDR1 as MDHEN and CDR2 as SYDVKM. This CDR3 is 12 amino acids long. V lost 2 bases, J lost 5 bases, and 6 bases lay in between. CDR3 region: CASSLRGYGYTF. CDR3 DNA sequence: TGTGCCAGCAGTTTACGGGGGTATGGCTACACCTTC.

In DNA, the CDR3 is TGTGCCAGTAGTACGTCCGGGACAGGGGTTACAGATACGCAGTATTTT. It yields the protein CASSTSGTGVTDTQYF. This chain connects TRBV19 to TRBJ2-3, with TRBD1 matching 10 bases. CDR3 length: 16 residues. The junction had 7 bases not matched to a gene; V was cut back by 4 bases and J by 3 bases. Germline V CDR1 and CDR2: LNHDA, SQIVND (reference sequence).

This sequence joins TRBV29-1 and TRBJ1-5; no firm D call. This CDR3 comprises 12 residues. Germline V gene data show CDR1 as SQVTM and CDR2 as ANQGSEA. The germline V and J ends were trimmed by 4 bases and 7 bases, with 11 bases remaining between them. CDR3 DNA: TGCAGCGTTGGGGAGGTGGGCCAGCCCCAGCATTTT. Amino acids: CSVGEVGQPQHF.

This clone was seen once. CDR3: CASSLTDLIEPQHF. DNA for the CDR3: TGCGCCAGCAGCCTGACAGATCTAATCGAACCCCAGCATTTT. J is TRBJ1-5 and V is TRBV4-1, with D perhaps matching TRBD1 (5 bases). The CDR3 consists of 14 residues. Per germline, CDR1 MGHRA and CDR2 YSYEKL. Trimming took 4 bases from V and 10 from J, leaving 17 bases between them.

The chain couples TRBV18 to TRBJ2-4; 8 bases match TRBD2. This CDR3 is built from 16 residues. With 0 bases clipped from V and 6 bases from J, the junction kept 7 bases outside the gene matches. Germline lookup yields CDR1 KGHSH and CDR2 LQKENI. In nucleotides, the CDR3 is TGTGCCAGCTCACCACCGAGACGGGGGGGCGGAAACATTCAGTACTTC. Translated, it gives CASSPPRRGGGNIQYF. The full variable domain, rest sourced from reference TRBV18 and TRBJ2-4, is NAGVMQNPRHLVRRRGQEARLRCSPMKGHSHVYWYRQLPEEGLKFMVYLQKENIIDESGMPKERFSAEFPKEGPSILRIQQVVRGDSAAYFCASSPPRRGGGNIQYFGAGTRLSVL.

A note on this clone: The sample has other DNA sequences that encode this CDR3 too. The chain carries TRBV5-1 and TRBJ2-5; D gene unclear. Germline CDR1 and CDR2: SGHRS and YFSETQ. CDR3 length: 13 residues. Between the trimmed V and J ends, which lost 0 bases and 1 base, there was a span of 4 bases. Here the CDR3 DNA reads TGCGCCAGCAGCTTGGAGCCCCAAGAGACCCAGTACTTC. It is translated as CASSLEPQETQYF.

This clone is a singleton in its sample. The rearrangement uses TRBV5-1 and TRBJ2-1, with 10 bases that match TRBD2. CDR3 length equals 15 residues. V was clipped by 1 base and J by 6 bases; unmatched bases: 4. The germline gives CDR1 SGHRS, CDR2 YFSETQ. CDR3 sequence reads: CASSLTSGGGNEQFF. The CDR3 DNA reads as TGCGCCAGCAGCTTGACGAGCGGGGGGGGCAATGAGCAGTTCTTC.

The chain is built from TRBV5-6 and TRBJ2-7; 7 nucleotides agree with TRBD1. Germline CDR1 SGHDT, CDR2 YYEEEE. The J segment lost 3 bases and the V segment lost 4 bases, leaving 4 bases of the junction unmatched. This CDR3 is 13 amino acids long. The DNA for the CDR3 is TGTGCCAGCAGCGTGGGACAGAACTACGAGCAGTACTTC. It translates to CASSVGQNYEQYF. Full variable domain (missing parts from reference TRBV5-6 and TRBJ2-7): DAGVTQSPTHLIKTRGQQVTLRCSPKSGHDTVSWYQQALGQGPQFIFQYYEEEERQRGNFPDRFSGHQFPNYSSELNVNALLLGDSALYLCASSVGQNYEQYFGPGTRLTVT.

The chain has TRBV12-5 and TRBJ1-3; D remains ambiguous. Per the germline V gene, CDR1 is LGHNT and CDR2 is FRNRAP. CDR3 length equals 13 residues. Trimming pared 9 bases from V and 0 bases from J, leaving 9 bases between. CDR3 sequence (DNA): TGTGCTAGCCCGGGGTACTCTGGAAACACCATATATTTT. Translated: CASPGYSGNTIYF. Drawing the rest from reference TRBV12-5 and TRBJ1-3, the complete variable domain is DARVTQTPRHKVTEMGQEVTMRCQPILGHNTVFWYRQTMMQGLELLAYFRNRAPLDDSGMPKDRFSAEMPDATLATLKIQPSEPRDSAVYFCASPGYSGNTIYFGEGSWLTVV.

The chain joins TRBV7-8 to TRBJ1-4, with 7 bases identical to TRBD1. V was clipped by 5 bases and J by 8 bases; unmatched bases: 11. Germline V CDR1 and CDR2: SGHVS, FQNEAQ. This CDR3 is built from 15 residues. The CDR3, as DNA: TGTGCCAGCAGCCCAGACAGGGCCGGTGCGGAAAAACTGTTTTTT. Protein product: CASSPDRAGAEKLFF.

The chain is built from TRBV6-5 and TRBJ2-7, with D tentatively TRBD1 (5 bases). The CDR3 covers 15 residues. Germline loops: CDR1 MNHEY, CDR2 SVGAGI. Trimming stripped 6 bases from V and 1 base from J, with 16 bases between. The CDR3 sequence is CASRRLADTSYEQYF. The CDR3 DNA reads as TGTGCCAGCAGACGTCTGGCGGACACTTCCTACGAGCAGTACTTC.

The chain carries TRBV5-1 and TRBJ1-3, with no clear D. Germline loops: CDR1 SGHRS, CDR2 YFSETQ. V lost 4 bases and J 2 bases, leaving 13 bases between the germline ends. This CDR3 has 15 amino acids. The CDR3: CASSPVPRPGNTIYF. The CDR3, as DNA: TGCGCCAGCAGCCCCGTCCCTAGACCTGGAAACACCATATATTTT. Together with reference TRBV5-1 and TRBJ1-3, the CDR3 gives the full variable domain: KAGVTQTPRYLIKTRGQQVTLSCSPISGHRSVSWYQQTPGQGLQFLFEYFSETQRNKGNFPGRFSGRQFSNSRSEMNVSTLELGDSALYLCASSPVPRPGNTIYFGEGSWLTVV.

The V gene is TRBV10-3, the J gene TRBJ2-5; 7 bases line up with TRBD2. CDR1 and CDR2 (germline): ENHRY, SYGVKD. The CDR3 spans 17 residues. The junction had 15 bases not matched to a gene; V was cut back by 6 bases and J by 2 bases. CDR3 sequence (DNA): TGTGCCATCAGCCAGCGGAGCGGGCGGGGGTCACAAGAGACCCAGTACTTC. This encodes CAISQRSGRGSQETQYF.

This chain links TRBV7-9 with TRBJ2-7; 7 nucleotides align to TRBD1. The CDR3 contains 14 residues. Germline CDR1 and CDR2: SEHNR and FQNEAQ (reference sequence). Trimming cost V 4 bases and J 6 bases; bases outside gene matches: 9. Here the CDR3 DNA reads TGTGCCAGCAGCTGGCGCACAGGGGTTGGCGAGCAGTACTTC. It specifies CASSWRTGVGEQYF. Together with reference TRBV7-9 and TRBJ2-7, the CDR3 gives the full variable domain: DTGVSQNPRHKITKRGQNVTFRCDPISEHNRLYWYRQTLGQGPEFLTYFQNEAQLEKSRLLSDRFSAERPKGSFSTLEIQRTEQGDSAMYLCASSWRTGVGEQYFGPGTRLTVT.